The clone carrying this T cell receptor beta chain was detected many times. Its cognate antigen is unknown. One end of the junction is discordant with germline, which a read error may explain. From germline, CDR1 is MGHDK and CDR2 SYGVNS. This CDR3 has 17 amino acids. Fresh peripheral blood (about 9 ml) yielded the PBMCs. RNA transcripts served as template for amplifying TCR beta CDR3 sequences. Second-round multiplex PCR followed a first-round RT-PCR using HTBI primers. Each CDR3 protein is one row after TCRdb ran MiXCR on the multiplex PCR reads. Of a few hundred thousand distinct CDR3 sequences detected, over 20% appear once; the ten largest clones hold roughly 3%. These data belong to a study of Graves' ophthalmopathy and Graves' hyperthyroidism. General observations from the study: Detected in blood as well were most expanded thyroid clonotypes with frequency above 0.001.

The sequenced sample consisted of peripheral blood. The origin of this receptor is a young woman with stable Graves' hyperthyroidism. The chain recombines TRBV25-1 with TRBJ2-7, with D unclear. This CDR3 reads CASSEYSSRLSSNEQYF. The CDR3 bases are TGTGCCAGCAGTGAATACAGCAGTCGGCTATCCTCCAACGAGCAGTACTTC.